This T cell receptor beta chain appears in the sequencing data of a study of post-analysis software for immune sequencing data. This clonotype was recorded a few times. Unique molecular identifiers featured in each of the TCR beta cDNA libraries. TCRdb ran MiXCR on the PCR reads and lists one entry per CDR3 protein. The sample has about half a million distinct CDR3 sequences; 30% to 40% are singletons. The sequenced sample was blood. The sequence derives from a girl under 18 with multiple sclerosis.

The CDR3 region is CASSLSSGGFNEQFF. CDR3 bases: TGTGCCAGCAGCTTGTCTAGCGGGGGCTTCAATGAGCAGTTCTTC. This sequence joins TRBV5-6 and TRBJ2-1, with TRBD2 matching 10 bases. Germline loops: CDR1 SGHDT, CDR2 YYEEEE. There are 15 residues in the CDR3. Trimming removed 1 base from V and 6 bases from J; junction bases left unmatched: 4.